Sequencing of this TCR beta chain was carried out in a study of regulatory and conventional T cells in RAG deficiency. Regulatory T cells were sorted from blood as CD4+ CD25-high CD127-low cells. Trimming took 7 bases from V and 6 from J, leaving 14 bases between them. Germline CDR1 reads SGHNT; CDR2 reads YYREEE (reference sequence). The CDR3 has 13 residues. Overall study findings and caveats: Treg unique TCR beta sequences were about 91-fold fewer in Omenn syndrome and CID/AS patients than controls.

Method: immunoSEQ multiplex PCR; TCRdb's copy keeps in-frame clones and lacks some. The table records roughly 7,800 clones, around 93% of them present only once. Points on this clone: Its target is not known.

These data also featured in a second study, about regulatory T cells. That source adds: Amplification used 52 TRBV primers and 13 TRBJ primers.

The rearrangement joins TRBV5-4 to TRBJ2-1, with unresolved D. The source of this sequence is a human donor in good health. The sequencing sample was made of CD127- CD25+ CD4+ Tregs sorted from blood. The CDR3 protein is CASRAIRGNEQFF. CDR3 in DNA: TGTGCCAGCCGAGCCATACGAGGCAATGAGCAGTTCTTC. The variable domain in full, with the rest retrieved from reference TRBV5-4 and TRBJ2-1, is ETGVTQSPTHLIKTRGQQVTLRCSSQSGHNTVSWYQQALGQGPQFIFQYYREEENGRGNFPPRFSGLQFPNYSSELNVNALELDDSALYLCASRAIRGNEQFFGPGTRLTVL.